A selection of T cell receptor beta chains follows, all from one sample in a study of T cell repertoires in cytomegalovirus infection. One entry per CDR3 protein results from TCRdb running MiXCR on the reads. Here the sample spans over 100,000 distinct CDR3 sequences, around 10% being singletons. No cognate antigen is known for these TCRs. Sequencing was done on a sample of PBMCs, sequenced either directly or after in vitro stimulation (not recorded which). The receptors come from a human donor in good health (CMV status not recorded). Some clones in this sample may be carry-over from other donors' samples. Each CDR3 is given with its conserved first and last residue. Fields, in order: CDR3 protein, CDR3 DNA, J gene, clone size, D gene, V gene. D genes are given only for firm matches. For some rows the clone size is stated as once, few or many, or as a class when expanded; others skip it.

CDR3aa: CATSRDRDFPYEQYF
CDR3nt: TGTGCCACCAGCAGGGACCGGGACTTCCCCTACGAGCAGTACTTC
j_gene: TRBJ2-7
abundance: .
d_gene: .
v_gene: TRBV15

CDR3aa: CASSQPGPDTQYF
CDR3nt: TGTGCCAGCAGCCAGCCCGGTCCAGATACGCAGTATTTT
j_gene: TRBJ2-3
abundance: .
d_gene: .
v_gene: TRBV12-3/TRBV12-4

CDR3aa: CASAPGHRLGNTIYF
CDR3nt: TGTGCCAGCGCCCCAGGTCACAGACTCGGAAACACCATATATTTT
j_gene: TRBJ1-3
abundance: many
d_gene: .
v_gene: TRBV28

CDR3aa: CASSYDVGQGVYEQYF
CDR3nt: TGTGCCAGCAGTTACGATGTGGGACAGGGGGTATACGAGCAGTACTTC
j_gene: TRBJ2-7
abundance: .
d_gene: TRBD1
v_gene: TRBV6-5

CDR3aa: CASSLSTGAQPQHF
CDR3nt: TGTGCCAGCAGCTTATCGACAGGGGCTCAGCCCCAGCATTTT
j_gene: TRBJ1-5
abundance: .
d_gene: TRBD1
v_gene: TRBV11-2

CDR3aa: CASSSPWDSNTEAFF
CDR3nt: TGTGCCAGTAGTTCTCCCTGGGACAGCAACACTGAAGCTTTCTTT
j_gene: TRBJ1-1
abundance: few
d_gene: TRBD1
v_gene: TRBV19

CDR3aa: CASSHQGKAFF
CDR3nt: TGTGCCAGCAGTCATCAGGGGAAAGCTTTCTTT
j_gene: TRBJ1-1
abundance: .
d_gene: .
v_gene: TRBV12-3/TRBV12-4

CDR3aa: CASSPRTSNTGELFF
CDR3nt: TGTGCCAGCAGCCCTCGGACGTCGAACACCGGGGAGCTGTTTTTT
j_gene: TRBJ2-2
abundance: .
d_gene: .
v_gene: TRBV7-8

CDR3aa: CASRNSWMGGSGTEAFF
CDR3nt: TGTGCCAGCAGAAATTCCTGGATGGGGGGCTCGGGAACTGAAGCTTTCTTT
j_gene: TRBJ1-1
abundance: many
d_gene: .
v_gene: TRBV12-3/TRBV12-4

CDR3aa: CASSVAFLSNEQFF
CDR3nt: TGCGCCAGCAGCGTCGCCTTTCTTTCCAATGAGCAGTTCTTC
j_gene: TRBJ2-1
abundance: .
d_gene: .
v_gene: TRBV5-1